A single sample is the source of the 29 T cell receptor beta chains below, sequenced in a study of T cells in Graves' hyperthyroidism and ophthalmopathy. There were TCR beta CDR3 regions amplified from RNA transcripts. Initially, a first-round RT-PCR of the TCR CDR3 employed the HTBI primer set. TCRdb redid the calling of the multiplex PCR reads with MiXCR, one entry per CDR3 protein. The sample carries about 350,000 distinct CDR3 sequences, approximately 13% recorded once. Specimen: blood. These receptors originate from a middle-aged woman with Graves' ophthalmopathy.

This clonotype was seen many times. This sequence joins TRBV27 and TRBJ1-5, with D maybe TRBD1 (5 bases). This CDR3 contains 18 residues. Germline V lookup: CDR1 MNHEY, CDR2 SMNVEV (reference sequence). The ends were cut back, 5 bases at V and 0 bases at J, with 20 bases in the middle. The CDR3 protein is CASSPEGGDGGSNQPQHF. CDR3 nucleotides: TGTGCCAGCAGTCCTGAAGGAGGGGATGGGGGTAGCAATCAGCCCCAGCATTTT.

This rearrangement joins TRBV11-1 to TRBJ2-2, with D unclear. The length of the CDR3 is 13 residues. The germline gives CDR1 SGHAT, CDR2 FQDESV (reference sequence). Trimming cost V 2 bases and J 7 bases, with 8 bases left between them. This CDR3 is CASSLPTFGELFF. The DNA for the CDR3 is TGTGCCAGCAGCTTACCGACCTTCGGGGAGCTGTTTTTT.

V and J are TRBV30 and TRBJ1-2; 8 nucleotides line up with TRBD1. CDR1 and CDR2 (germline): GTSNPN, SVGIG (reference sequence). With 4 bases clipped from V and 8 bases from J, the junction kept 9 bases outside the gene matches. The CDR3 length is 13 residues. In DNA, the CDR3 is TGTGCCTGGAAACTGCAGGGGGCGAGGGGCTACACCTTC. Its protein product is CAWKLQGARGYTF.

This clonotype occurred many times. The rearrangement uses TRBV3-1 and TRBJ1-2, with TRBD1 matching 7 bases. V was pared by 1 base and J by 10 bases, with 6 bases of the junction left unmatched. The germline gives CDR1 LGHDT, CDR2 YNNKEL (reference sequence). The CDR3 extends over 13 amino acids. The CDR3 DNA reads as TGTGCCAGCAGCCAAGGGGCAGGGGGTGTCTACACCTTC. Translating gives CASSQGAGGVYTF.

This chain links TRBV29-1 with TRBJ2-1; TRBD2 might be the D (6 bases). V gave up 3 bases and J gave up 2 bases, with 11 bases separating them. The CDR3 is made up of 14 amino acids. Per the germline V gene, CDR1 is SQVTM and CDR2 is ANQGSEA. CDR3 in DNA: TGCAGCGTTGAGGGGGGATTCCCCTACAATGAGCAGTTCTTC. It is translated as CSVEGGFPYNEQFF.

This clonotype came up a few times. The gene calls are TRBV6-1 and TRBJ1-5, with 9 bases that match TRBD1. From germline, CDR1 is MNHNS and CDR2 SASEGT. The CDR3 totals 15 residues. V shed 6 bases, J shed 1 base, and the junction held 4 bases outside the gene matches. The CDR3 region has the DNA TGTGCCAGCAGACGGACAGGGGCGAGCAATCAGCCCCAGCATTTT. Its translation: CASRRTGASNQPQHF.

This clonotype was observed at least ten times. The rearrangement uses TRBV27 and TRBJ2-7; no clear D gene. The CDR3 length is 11 residues. The V end lost 5 bases, the J end lost 2 bases, and 4 bases lay between the germline ends. Germline CDR1 reads MNHEY; CDR2 reads SMNVEV (reference sequence). CDR3 DNA sequence: TGTGCCAGCAGTCCAGCCTACGAGCAGTACTTC. The encoded protein is CASSPAYEQYF.

This clonotype was counted a few times. J is TRBJ2-7 and V is TRBV28; the match to TRBD2 covers 8 bases. V shed 6 bases and J 6 bases; nucleotides not matched to a gene: 1. Germline V gene lookup returns CDR1 MDHEN and CDR2 SYDVKM. CDR3 size: 11 residues. The CDR3 region is CASRRGGEQYF. Here the CDR3 DNA reads TGTGCCAGCAGACGGGGGGGCGAGCAGTACTTC. The variable domain in full, with the rest retrieved from reference TRBV28 and TRBJ2-7, is DVKVTQSSRYLVKRTGEKVFLECVQDMDHENMFWYRQDPGLGLRLIYFSYDVKMKEKGDIPEGYSVSREKKERFSLILESASTNQTSMYLCASRRGGEQYFGPGTRLTVT.

This clonotype was detected many times. The chain uses TRBV11-2 and TRBJ2-2, with TRBD1 matching 8 bases. This CDR3 comprises 15 residues. With 1 base clipped from V and 5 bases from J, the junction kept 3 bases outside the gene matches. Per the germline V gene, CDR1 is SGHAT and CDR2 is FQNNGV. CDR3: CASSLVRTGTGELFF. CDR3 bases: TGTGCCAGCAGCTTAGTTCGGACAGGGACCGGGGAGCTGTTTTTT.

At least ten counts were recorded for this clonotype. The chain joins TRBV6-2 or TRBV6-3 to TRBJ2-2; D not certain. The CDR3 has 11 residues. Trimming removed 0 bases at V and 9 bases at J, with 2 bases between. The germline V gene encodes CDR1 MNHEY and CDR2 SVGEGT. CDR3 bases: TGTGCCAGCAGTTACTCGTGGGAGCTGTTTTTT. Its protein product is CASSYSWELFF.

The genes are TRBV6-1 and TRBJ1-3; 7 positions agree with TRBD1. The J segment lost 3 bases and the V segment lost 7 bases, leaving 3 bases of the junction unmatched. The CDR3 totals 13 residues. CDR1 is MNHNS, CDR2 SASEGT, per germline. CDR3 nucleotides: TGTGCCAGCACCCGGACAGGTGGAAACACCATATATTTT. It encodes CASTRTGGNTIYF.

This clonotype appeared a few times. The chain joins TRBV19 to TRBJ2-5; 11 positions match TRBD2. The J segment lost 7 bases and the V segment lost 4 bases, leaving 8 bases of the junction unmatched. The germline CDR1 and CDR2 sequences are LNHDA and SQIVND (reference sequence). The CDR3 is made up of 15 amino acids. In nucleotides, the CDR3 is TGTGCCAGTAGTACTAGCGGGAGGTCGCGGAGGACCCAGTACTTC. Encoded protein: CASSTSGRSRRTQYF.

This clonotype showed up just a few times. The V and J genes are TRBV3-1 and TRBJ2-5, with 7 bases matching TRBD1. From germline, CDR1 is LGHDT and CDR2 YNNKEL (reference sequence). Losses at the gene ends were 1 base for V and 5 bases for J; bases not matched to a gene: 13. The CDR3 sequence is 17 residues long. The CDR3 is CASSQAGRTGWRETQYF. The CDR3 nucleotides read TGTGCCAGCAGCCAAGCTGGGCGGACAGGTTGGCGGGAGACCCAGTACTTC.

This clonotype was found many times. The V and J genes are TRBV2 and TRBJ1-1; 7 nucleotides align to TRBD1. Trimming at V came to 5 bases and at J to 7 bases, leaving 7 bases not matched to a gene. Germline V gene sequence: CDR1 SNHLY, CDR2 FYNNEI. CDR3 size: 13 residues. CDR3 region: CASSPGQAREAFF. For the CDR3, the DNA is TGTGCCAGCAGTCCAGGACAGGCCCGTGAAGCTTTCTTT. The full variable domain, in which reference TRBV2 and TRBJ1-1 provide the parts outside the CDR3, is EPEVTQTPSHQVTQMGQEVILRCVPISNHLYFYWYRQILGQKVEFLVSFYNNEISEKSEIFDDQFSVERPDGSNFTLKIRSTKLEDSAMYFCASSPGQAREAFFGQGTRLTVV.

The gene calls are TRBV11-1 and TRBJ2-5; D gene unclear. Germline-derived CDR1 and CDR2 are SGHAT and FQDESV (reference sequence). The CDR3 runs to 15 residues. V was clipped by 6 bases and J by 4 bases, with 18 bases between them. CDR3 sequence reads: CASRREVQPSETQYF. The CDR3 coding sequence is TGTGCCAGCAGGAGAGAGGTACAGCCTTCAGAGACCCAGTACTTC.

This clonotype has at least ten counts. The rearrangement uses TRBV12-3 or TRBV12-4 and TRBJ2-3; 7 bases map to TRBD1. The CDR3 runs 16 residues. V dropped 5 bases and J dropped 5; count of bases not matched to a gene: 13. The DNA for the CDR3 is TGTGCCAGCAGTCTTATAGGGGGCAGGGCAGGAGATACGCAGTATTTT. This translates into CASSLIGGRAGDTQYF.

The gene calls are TRBV11-2 and TRBJ1-6; no clear D gene. V lost 5 bases and J 10 bases, leaving 15 bases between the germline ends. The CDR3 is 14 amino acids. The germline V gene has CDR1 SGHAT and CDR2 FQNNGV. CDR3 sequence reads: CASSPLTVGSPLHF. In nucleotides, the CDR3 is TGTGCCAGCAGCCCCCTCACCGTGGGATCACCCCTCCACTTT. The full variable domain, completed using reference TRBV11-2 and TRBJ1-6, is EAGVAQSPRYKIIEKRQSVAFWCNPISGHATLYWYQQILGQGPKLLIQFQNNGVVDDSQLPKDRFSAERLKGVDSTLKIQPAKLEDSAVYLCASSPLTVGSPLHFGNGTRLTVT.

This clonotype turned up a few times. The CDR3 nucleotides are TGTGCCAGCAGTGATGAAGATACCTTATTATCTCACTATGGCTACACCTTC. It translates to CASSDEDTLLSHYGYTF. The chain combines TRBV2 with TRBJ1-2; D not certain. The V gene's germline CDR1 is SNHLY and CDR2 FYNNEI. The CDR3 runs to 17 residues. Between the trimmed V and J ends, which lost 3 bases and 3 bases, there was a span of 20 bases.

This clonotype appeared many times. V is TRBV10-3 and J is TRBJ1-5; maybe TRBD1 (5 bases). CDR1 and CDR2 (germline): ENHRY, SYGVKD. The CDR3 is made up of 15 amino acids. The ends were cut back, 0 bases at V and 0 bases at J, with 6 bases in the middle. The CDR3: CAISESRGSNQPQHF. For the CDR3, the DNA is TGTGCCATCAGTGAGTCGAGGGGTAGCAATCAGCCCCAGCATTTT.

The rearrangement uses TRBV3-1 and TRBJ1-4, with a tentative D call TRBD1 (5 bases). The CDR3 is made up of 16 amino acids. V was cut by 6 bases and J by 3 bases, with 17 bases left in between. CDR1 LGHDT and CDR2 YNNKEL come from the germline V gene (reference sequence). As DNA, the CDR3 is TGTGCCAGCAGTGTCGGGGGGACTCTGGCTAATGAAAAACTGTTTTTT. This encodes CASSVGGTLANEKLFF.

This clonotype was recorded many times. The rearrangement joins TRBV5-5 to TRBJ2-5, with D unclear. Trimming stripped 0 bases from V and 7 bases from J, with 19 bases between. There are 16 residues in the CDR3. The germline V gene encodes CDR1 SGHKS and CDR2 YYEKEE (reference sequence). CDR3: CASSLEADPARRTQYF. In DNA form, the CDR3 reads TGTGCCAGCAGCTTGGAGGCCGATCCCGCAAGGCGGACCCAGTACTTC.

This clonotype was picked up many times. The gene calls are TRBV3-1 and TRBJ1-3; D ambiguous. The germline CDR1 and CDR2 sequences are LGHDT and YNNKEL (reference sequence). V was trimmed by 1 base and J by 0 bases, leaving 13 bases between them. CDR3 length equals 17 residues. Here the CDR3 DNA reads TGTGCCAGCAGCCAAGTCGTTGGACGGGTCTCTGGAAACACCATATATTTT. Amino acids: CASSQVVGRVSGNTIYF.

This clonotype showed up many times. The rearrangement uses TRBV6-1 and TRBJ1-5; 8 bases are a match to TRBD1. CDR3 length: 16 amino acids. Trimming at V came to 5 bases and at J to 2 bases, leaving 8 bases not matched to a gene. CDR1 is MNHNS, CDR2 SASEGT, per germline. The CDR3 spells CASSKNRGTGNQPQHF. The CDR3 bases are TGTGCCAGCAGTAAAAACAGGGGGACGGGCAATCAGCCCCAGCATTTT.

This clonotype was counted at least ten times. V usage is TRBV19 and J usage is TRBJ1-2; D is undetermined. Germline V lookup: CDR1 LNHDA, CDR2 SQIVND (reference sequence). V lost 6 bases and J lost 8, with 7 bases in between. The CDR3 totals 10 residues. The CDR3 loop reads CASRREGYTF. CDR3 in DNA: TGTGCCAGTAGGAGAGAAGGCTACACCTTC.

This clonotype was found many times. V gene TRBV27 combines with J gene TRBJ2-7; the match to TRBD1 covers 8 bases. Germline assignment: CDR1 MNHEY and CDR2 SMNVEV (reference sequence). The V segment lost 5 bases and the J segment 4 bases; nucleotides outside the gene matches: 13. This CDR3 is built from 16 residues. The CDR3 protein is CASSPSTGARPYEQYF. The CDR3 DNA reads TGTGCCAGCAGTCCCTCGACAGGGGCCCGACCTTACGAGCAGTACTTC.

This clonotype was observed a handful of times. The chain combines TRBV3-1 with TRBJ2-2; 9 bases fit TRBD2. V gave up 5 bases and J gave up 6 bases; unmatched junction bases: 16. The CDR3 contains 18 residues. The germline gives CDR1 LGHDT, CDR2 YNNKEL (reference sequence). The CDR3 region is CASSSRGVAGVRAGELFF. CDR3 nucleotides: TGTGCCAGCAGCTCCCGAGGGGTAGCGGGAGTTCGGGCCGGGGAGCTGTTTTTT.

The chain uses TRBV20-1 and TRBJ1-1; D might be TRBD1 (5 bases). V was clipped by 7 bases and J by 0 bases, with 18 bases between them. The germline gives CDR1 DFQATT, CDR2 SNEGSKA (reference sequence). This CDR3 has 15 amino acids. CDR3 DNA: TGCAGTGTTGTCGACGGGACGTTACTGAACACTGAAGCTTTCTTT. As protein: CSVVDGTLLNTEAFF.

Ten or more counts support this clonotype. The rearrangement joins TRBV6-1 to TRBJ1-2, with TRBD1 matching 9 bases. There are 16 residues in the CDR3. The J segment lost 3 bases and the V segment lost 2 bases, leaving 7 bases of the junction unmatched. The germline V gene encodes CDR1 MNHNS and CDR2 SASEGT. The CDR3 is CASSEHRGRPDYGYTF. The CDR3 nucleotides read TGTGCCAGCAGTGAACACAGGGGGCGCCCGGACTATGGCTACACCTTC.

This clonotype came up many times. The gene calls are TRBV12-3 or TRBV12-4 and TRBJ1-4, with D hard to call. This CDR3 has 15 residues. V lost 3 bases and J 8 bases, leaving 16 bases between the germline ends. The CDR3 protein is CASSLGWPRTEKLFF. CDR3 nucleotide sequence: TGTGCCAGCAGTTTGGGTTGGCCTCGTACCGAAAAACTGTTTTTT.